The present entry profiles one T cell receptor (beta chain) with its context. The data belong to a study of T cell changes during pregnancy in multiple sclerosis. Data came from immunoSEQ multiplex PCR; TCRdb stores just in-frame clones and leaves some out. The sample records approximately 20,000 clones, roughly 90% being singletons. J lost 6 bases, V lost 7 bases, and 5 bases had no gene match. This CDR3 region has 13 residues. From germline, CDR1 is SEHNR and CDR2 FQNEAQ (reference sequence). The chain uses TRBV7-9 and TRBJ2-2; 7 bases are shared with TRBD2. The sequencing here drew on CD8+ T cells from peripheral blood mononuclear cells, taken in the third trimester of pregnancy. This TCR derives from a female donor in good health, enrolled as a control in a pregnancy study. The DNA for the CDR3 is TGTGCCAGCAAAACTAGCGTAGCCGGGGAGCTGTTTTTT. Protein sequence: CASKTSVAGELFF.